The T cell receptor beta chain under discussion was sequenced for a study of cytomegalovirus exposure and HLA in healthy donors. The table lists this clone with a few counts. After removal of 4 bases from V and 4 bases from J, the junction contained 8 bases not matched to a gene. The CDR3 runs 15 residues. Germline CDR1 is SGDLS and CDR2 is YYNGEE. PCR primers comprised 60 Vbeta and 13 Jbeta primers. Profiling relied on immunoSEQ multiplex PCR, and the TCRdb table lists in-frame clones only, not all of them. The sample has about 180,000 clones, around 80% seen once. This chain links TRBV9 with TRBJ1-1, with 9 bases aligning to TRBD1. The TCR was taken from a man between 18 and 29 years old in good health and CMV-seronegative. Sequenced: PBMCs. The CDR3 nucleotides read TGTGCCAGCAGCCCCCGAGGGGACAGGGTCACTGAAGCTTTCTTT. Its translation: CASSPRGDRVTEAFF.